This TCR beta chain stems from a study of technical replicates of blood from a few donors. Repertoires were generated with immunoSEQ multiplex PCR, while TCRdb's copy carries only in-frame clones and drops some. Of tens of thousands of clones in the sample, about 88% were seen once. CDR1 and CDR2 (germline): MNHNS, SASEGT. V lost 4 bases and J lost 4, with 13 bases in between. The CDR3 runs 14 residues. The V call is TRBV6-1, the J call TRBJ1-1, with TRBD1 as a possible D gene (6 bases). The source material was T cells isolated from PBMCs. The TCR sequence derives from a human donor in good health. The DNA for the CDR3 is TGTGCCAGCAGTGCTCGACAGGCTCTCACTGAAGCTTTCTTT. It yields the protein CASSARQALTEAFF.